A single sample is the source of the 29 T cell receptor beta chains below, sequenced in a study of graft-versus-host responses after intestinal transplantation. Repertoires were generated with immunoSEQ multiplex PCR, while TCRdb's copy carries only in-frame clones and drops some. The data contain about 83,000 clones, roughly nine tenths of them singletons. No antigens are known for them. The sequencing here drew on unstimulated CD4+ T cells sorted from spleen or lymph node cells, taken before intestinal transplant. Receptors originate from a human donor who received an intestinal transplant.

The V call is TRBV11-1, the J call TRBJ2-7; D is unresolved. This CDR3 contains 16 residues. Germline CDR1 is SGHAT and CDR2 is FQDESV (reference sequence). With 5 bases removed from V and 0 bases from J, the gap between germline ends came to 17 bases. The CDR3 spells CASSQSRSRLSYEQYF. CDR3 DNA: TGTGCCAGCAGCCAAAGCAGGTCACGGCTCTCCTACGAGCAGTACTTC.

This CDR3 reads CASSSFRTDWGTDTQYF. CDR3 bases: TGTGCCAGCAGTTCGTTCAGGACTGACTGGGGCACAGATACGCAGTATTTT. This chain uses TRBV27 with TRBJ2-3, with D possibly TRBD2 on 5 matching bases. Trimming took 4 bases from V and 1 from J, leaving 18 bases between them. The germline V gene has CDR1 MNHEY and CDR2 SMNVEV (reference sequence). The CDR3 loop spans 17 amino acids.

This clone was detected once. The genes are TRBV4-2 and TRBJ2-2; 12 nucleotides align to TRBD2. This CDR3 contains 19 residues. CDR1 is LGHNA and CDR2 is YNFKEQ in the germline V gene. Trimming at V came to 4 bases and at J to 5 bases, leaving 14 bases not matched to a gene. CDR3 coding DNA: TGTGCCAGCAGCCTTAGGACTAGCGGGACACCCCAGGGTACCGGGGAGCTGTTTTTT. Amino acid sequence: CASSLRTSGTPQGTGELFF.

CDR3 region: CASSNRGPGQPQHF. The CDR3 DNA follows: TGTGCCAGCTCGAACAGGGGGCCGGGTCAGCCCCAGCATTTT. The V call is TRBV28, the J call TRBJ1-5; TRBD1 matches at 9 bases. The V segment lost 8 bases and the J segment 6 bases; nucleotides outside the gene matches: 8. Germline CDR1 and CDR2: MDHEN and SYDVKM. This CDR3 comprises 14 residues.

The V call is TRBV28, the J call TRBJ1-3, with a possible D match to TRBD1 (6 bases). Germline values: CDR1 MDHEN, CDR2 SYDVKM. Trimming stripped 1 base from V and 8 bases from J, with 12 bases between. This CDR3 contains 14 residues. The CDR3 reads CASSLSGARYTIYF. The CDR3 DNA follows: TGTGCCAGCAGTTTATCAGGGGCTCGCTACACCATATATTTT.

This chain uses TRBV5-1 with TRBJ2-1, with TRBD2 matching over 7 bases. The CDR3 contains 16 residues. The V and J ends lost 0 bases and 5 bases, in that order; junction bases with no gene match: 8. From germline, CDR1 is SGHRS and CDR2 YFSETQ. This CDR3 is CASSLARLAGNNEQFF. In DNA, the CDR3 is TGCGCCAGCAGCTTGGCCAGACTAGCAGGTAACAATGAGCAGTTCTTC.

This chain links TRBV5-1 with TRBJ1-1, with 8 positions matching TRBD1. The CDR3 is 14 amino acids. Germline trimming cut 4 bases from V and 7 bases from J; bases unmatched to any gene: 9. Looked up from germline, CDR1 is SGHRS and CDR2 is YFSETQ. Written as DNA, the CDR3 is TGCGCCAGCAGCCTAAAGGACAGGGTAGGTGAAGCTTTCTTT. The encoded protein is CASSLKDRVGEAFF.

The V gene is TRBV19, the J gene TRBJ1-2; no firm D call. CDR3 length: 13 amino acids. Germline CDR1 is LNHDA and CDR2 is SQIVND (reference sequence). V was pared by 3 bases and J by 5 bases, with 10 bases between. The CDR3 coding sequence is TGTGCCAGTAGTATGTCCGGGTTATATGGCTACACCTTC. Translating gives CASSMSGLYGYTF.

The chain uses TRBV9 and TRBJ1-2; no definite D call. This CDR3 contains 15 residues. Trimming took off 0 bases at V and 8 bases at J, with 17 bases between the two ends. Germline-derived CDR1 and CDR2 are SGDLS and YYNGEE. In DNA form, the CDR3 reads TGTGCCAGCAGCGTAGGCGGTCGGGAGGTCGGGGGCTACACCTTC. Its translation: CASSVGGREVGGYTF.

The chain combines TRBV4-2 with TRBJ1-5; D is perhaps TRBD1 (6 bases). V lost 0 bases and J lost 6, with 6 bases in between. The CDR3 length is 13 residues. The germline V gene encodes CDR1 LGHNA and CDR2 YNFKEQ. The DNA of the CDR3 is TGTGCCAGCAGCCAAGACAGGGGTCAGCCCCAGCATTTT. It codes for CASSQDRGQPQHF.

The gene calls are TRBV27 and TRBJ2-7; 7 nucleotides agree with TRBD1. The V segment lost 2 bases and the J segment 5 bases; nucleotides outside the gene matches: 3. This CDR3 is 13 amino acids long. From germline, CDR1 is MNHEY and CDR2 SMNVEV (reference sequence). CDR3 in amino acids: CASSLQGVDEQYF. In nucleotides, the CDR3 is TGTGCCAGCAGTTTACAGGGGGTTGACGAGCAGTACTTC.

The chain couples TRBV19 to TRBJ1-5, with 7 bases aligning to TRBD1. Germline V CDR1 and CDR2: LNHDA, SQIVND (reference sequence). The CDR3 is 16 amino acids. Losses at the gene ends were 6 bases for V and 5 bases for J; bases not matched to a gene: 13. DNA of the CDR3: TGTGCCAGTAGCCGTATTGGGACAGTAGACGATCAGCCCCAGCATTTT. It translates to CASSRIGTVDDQPQHF.

The chain carries TRBV7-4 and TRBJ1-3, with 8 bases identical to TRBD1. The junction had 11 bases not matched to a gene; V was cut back by 1 base and J by 0 bases. The CDR3 is 19 amino acids. Germline CDR1 and CDR2: SGHVT and SQSDAQ. DNA for the CDR3: TGTGCCAGCAGCTTAGGGCTCGGGACAGGACGCCTCTCTGGAAACACCATATATTTT. It codes for CASSLGLGTGRLSGNTIYF.

This clone has a single count. V is TRBV5-1 and J is TRBJ2-1; 7 positions match TRBD2. CDR1 and CDR2 from the germline V gene are SGHRS and YFSETQ. The CDR3 is 15 amino acids. The V segment lost 0 bases and the J segment 7 bases; nucleotides outside the gene matches: 7. CDR3 DNA: TGCGCCAGCAGCTTGGTTTTCGGGCGGGAGAATGAGCAGTTCTTC. This translates into CASSLVFGRENEQFF. Full variable domain (rest looked up from reference TRBV5-1 and TRBJ2-1): KAGVTQTPRYLIKTRGQQVTLSCSPISGHRSVSWYQQTPGQGLQFLFEYFSETQRNKGNFPGRFSGRQFSNSRSEMNVSTLELGDSALYLCASSLVFGRENEQFFGPGTRLTVL.

The chain recombines TRBV7-8 with TRBJ2-7, with no clear D. The germline V and J ends were trimmed by 1 base and 0 bases, with 10 bases remaining between them. Germline V gene lookup returns CDR1 SGHVS and CDR2 FQNEAQ. The CDR3 runs 15 residues. CDR3 coding DNA: TGTGCCAGCAGCTTAGAGGTCACAGCCTCCTACGAGCAGTACTTC. This codes for CASSLEVTASYEQYF.

V is TRBV4-1 and J is TRBJ2-3, with D perhaps TRBD1 (6 bases). Trimming left V 3 bases short and J 2 bases short, with 9 bases between. This CDR3 is 14 amino acids long. CDR1 and CDR2 (germline): MGHRA, YSYEKL. DNA of the CDR3: TGCGCCAGCAGCCAGAACAGGGACACAGATACGCAGTATTTT. This translates into CASSQNRDTDTQYF.

This clone was seen once. The rearrangement joins TRBV6-5 to TRBJ2-7; 12 nucleotides line up with TRBD1. V gave up 4 bases and J gave up 12 bases; unmatched junction bases: 7. The CDR3 length is 13 residues. Looked up from germline, CDR1 is MNHEY and CDR2 is SVGAGI. The CDR3: CASSSGQGARGYF. The CDR3 DNA follows: TGTGCCAGCAGTTCGGGACAGGGGGCTCGGGGGTACTTC.

The CDR3 loop reads CASSERSGQVDNEQFF. CDR3 nucleotides: TGTGCCAGCAGTGAAAGAAGTGGCCAGGTAGACAATGAGCAGTTCTTC. V gene TRBV6-1 combines with J gene TRBJ2-1; D gene unclear. Germline lookup yields CDR1 MNHNS and CDR2 SASEGT. V was trimmed by 2 bases and J by 5 bases, leaving 16 bases between them. The CDR3 consists of 16 residues.

This sequence joins TRBV29-1 and TRBJ2-7; 10 bases fit TRBD1. The V gene end was trimmed by 4 bases and the J gene end by 7 bases; junction bases not matched to a gene: 10. Germline-derived CDR1 and CDR2 are SQVTM and ANQGSEA. The CDR3 covers 14 residues. The CDR3 region has the DNA TGCAGCGTTGGACCTGTGACAGGGGGCGAAGAGCAGTACTTC. Translated, it gives CSVGPVTGGEEQYF.

V and J are TRBV2 and TRBJ2-1, with D perhaps matching TRBD1 (5 bases). The germline V gene has CDR1 SNHLY and CDR2 FYNNEI. The CDR3 length is 14 residues. The ends were cut back, 10 bases at V and 2 bases at J, with 15 bases in the middle. CDR3 DNA: TGTGCCACTAGGGGCGGTCTCGCCTACAATGAGCAGTTCTTC. It translates to CATRGGLAYNEQFF.

V and J are TRBV10-3 and TRBJ2-5; 12 nucleotides align to TRBD2. The germline CDR1 and CDR2 sequences are ENHRY and SYGVKD. After removal of 4 bases from V and 9 bases from J, the junction contained 6 bases not matched to a gene. This CDR3 is built from 14 residues. CDR3 sequence reads: CAISGTSGDTPQYF. The CDR3 region has the DNA TGTGCCATCAGTGGGACTAGCGGGGACACCCCCCAGTACTTC.

The CDR3 DNA is TGTGCCACCAGCAGAGATCTGAAGGGAGATACTGAAGCTTTCTTT. This sequence encodes CATSRDLKGDTEAFF. This rearrangement joins TRBV15 to TRBJ1-1; D is undetermined. Germline values: CDR1 LNHNV, CDR2 YYDKDF (reference sequence). The V and J ends lost 0 bases and 5 bases respectively, with 13 bases between them. The CDR3 is 15 residues long.

This clone was observed a single time. The CDR3 reads CAIQSSGGPHSSYNEQFF. CDR3 sequence (DNA): TGTGCCATCCAGTCTAGCGGGGGCCCTCATAGCTCCTACAATGAGCAGTTCTTC. The J gene is TRBJ2-1, the V gene TRBV10-3; the match to TRBD2 covers 10 bases. V was clipped by 8 bases and J by 0 bases; unmatched bases: 13. There are 18 residues in the CDR3. The germline V gene has CDR1 ENHRY and CDR2 SYGVKD.

This clone appeared a few times. V and J are TRBV19 and TRBJ1-2; the D gene is possibly TRBD1 (5 bases). V gave up 3 bases and J gave up 4 bases, with 12 bases separating them. Germline lookup yields CDR1 LNHDA and CDR2 SQIVND (reference sequence). The CDR3 spans 14 residues. The CDR3 DNA sequence: TGTGCCAGTAGTATTATGGGGGGATCCTATGGCTACACCTTC. It yields the protein CASSIMGGSYGYTF.

V usage is TRBV27 and J usage is TRBJ2-2, with TRBD2 identical over 10 bases. The CDR3 totals 18 residues. V dropped 6 bases and J dropped 0; count of bases not matched to a gene: 10. Germline CDR1 MNHEY, CDR2 SMNVEV (reference sequence). The CDR3 region has the DNA TGTGCCAGCAGCCACCGGGCTAGCGGGAGTGCGAACACCGGGGAGCTGTTTTTT. This gives the protein CASSHRASGSANTGELFF.

This rearrangement joins TRBV7-8 to TRBJ2-1; TRBD1 agrees at 7 bases. This CDR3 has 17 amino acids. The germline gives CDR1 SGHVS, CDR2 FQNEAQ. The junction had 10 bases not matched to a gene; V was cut back by 0 bases and J by 5 bases. CDR3 amino acids: CASSLAYRGQENNEQFF. The CDR3 nucleotides are TGTGCCAGCAGCTTAGCGTACCGCGGACAGGAGAACAATGAGCAGTTCTTC.

This clone has a single count. A read error may produce the germline difference seen at one junction end. This rearrangement joins TRBV7-7 to TRBJ2-7; 9 nucleotides agree with TRBD1. The CDR3 runs to 15 residues. Germline CDR1 reads SSHAT; CDR2 reads FNYEAQ (reference sequence). The CDR3 DNA sequence: TGTGCTAGCAGCTTAGGGACAGGGTCTCCCTACGAGCAGTACTTC. Translating it yields CASSLGTGSPYEQYF.

This clone was detected a few times. V and J are TRBV6-1 and TRBJ2-3, with a weak D call TRBD2 (6 bases). V was trimmed by 4 bases and J by 1 base, leaving 9 bases between them. Germline V CDR1 and CDR2: MNHNS, SASEGT. This CDR3 is 14 amino acids long. The CDR3 nucleotides are TGTGCCAGCAGTGTATCGGGGGGCACAGATACGCAGTATTTT. Protein sequence: CASSVSGGTDTQYF.

The rearrangement joins TRBV6-1 to TRBJ1-6; unclear D gene. Germline CDR1 MNHNS, CDR2 SASEGT. The ends were cut back, 3 bases at V and 3 bases at J, with 9 bases in the middle. This CDR3 spans 15 amino acids. The CDR3 DNA follows: TGTGCCAGCAGTGAGGTTCTTAGCTATAATTCACCCCTCCACTTT. Protein sequence: CASSEVLSYNSPLHF.